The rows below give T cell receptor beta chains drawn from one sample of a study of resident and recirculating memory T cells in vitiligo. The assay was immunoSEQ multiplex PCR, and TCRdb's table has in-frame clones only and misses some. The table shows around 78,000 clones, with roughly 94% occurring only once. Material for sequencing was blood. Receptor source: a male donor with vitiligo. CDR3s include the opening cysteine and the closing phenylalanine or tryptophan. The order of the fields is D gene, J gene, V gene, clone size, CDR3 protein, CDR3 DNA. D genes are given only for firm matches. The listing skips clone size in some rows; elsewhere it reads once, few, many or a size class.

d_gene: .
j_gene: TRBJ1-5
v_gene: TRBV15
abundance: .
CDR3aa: CATSRLTGNQPQHF
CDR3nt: TGTGCCACCAGCAGATTGACAGGCAATCAGCCCCAGCATTTT

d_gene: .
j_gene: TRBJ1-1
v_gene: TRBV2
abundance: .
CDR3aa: CASHRSGEMNTEAFF
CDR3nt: TGTGCCAGCCACAGGTCGGGGGAAATGAACACTGAAGCTTTCTTT

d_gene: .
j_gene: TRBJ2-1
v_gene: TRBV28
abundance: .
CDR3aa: CASNVEGRGQFF
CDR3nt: TGTGCCAGCAATGTGGAGGGGCGAGGGCAGTTCTTC

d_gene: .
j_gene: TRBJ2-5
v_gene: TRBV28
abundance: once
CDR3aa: CASSPRPGSIKETQYF
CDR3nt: TGTGCCAGCAGTCCTCGTCCGGGATCCATAAAAGAGACCCAGTACTTC

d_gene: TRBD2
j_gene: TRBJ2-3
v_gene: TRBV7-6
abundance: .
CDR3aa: CASSSGLAGDTQYF
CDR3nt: TGTGCCAGCAGCTCGGGACTAGCGGGAGATACGCAGTATTTT

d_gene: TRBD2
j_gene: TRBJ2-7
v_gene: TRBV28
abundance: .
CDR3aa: CASSWYRGTRNEQYF
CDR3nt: TGTGCCAGCAGTTGGTACCGGGGGACTAGAAACGAGCAGTACTTC

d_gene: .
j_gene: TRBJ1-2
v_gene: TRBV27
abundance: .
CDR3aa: CASRPKAQFYGYTF
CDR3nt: TGTGCCAGCAGACCTAAAGCACAGTTCTATGGCTACACCTTC

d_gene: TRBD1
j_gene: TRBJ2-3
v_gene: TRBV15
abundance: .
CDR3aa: CATSRVSRGTSDTQYF
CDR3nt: TGTGCCACCAGCAGAGTGAGCAGGGGGACCTCAGATACGCAGTATTTT

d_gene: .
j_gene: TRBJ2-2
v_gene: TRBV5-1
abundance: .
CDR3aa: CASSLLLATNTGELFF
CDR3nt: TGCGCCAGCAGCTTGCTCCTAGCCACGAACACCGGGGAGCTGTTTTTT

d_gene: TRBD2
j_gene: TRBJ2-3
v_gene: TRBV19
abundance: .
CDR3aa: CASSIIGLAGPRQTQYF
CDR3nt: TGTGCCAGTAGTATAATCGGACTAGCGGGGCCCCGGCAGACGCAGTATTTT

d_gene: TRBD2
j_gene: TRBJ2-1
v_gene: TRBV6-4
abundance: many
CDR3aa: CASSEEGGRSGNEQFF
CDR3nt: TGTGCCAGCAGTGAGGAAGGCGGGAGATCGGGCAATGAGCAGTTCTTC

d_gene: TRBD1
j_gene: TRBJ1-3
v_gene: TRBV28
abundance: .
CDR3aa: CASSLPPGQSSGNTIYF
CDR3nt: TGTGCCAGCAGTTTACCCCCGGGACAGAGCTCTGGAAACACCATATATTTT

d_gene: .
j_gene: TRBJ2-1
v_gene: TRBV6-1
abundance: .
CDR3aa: CASRRDRYNEQFF
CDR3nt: TGTGCCAGCAGGCGAGACAGGTACAATGAGCAGTTCTTC

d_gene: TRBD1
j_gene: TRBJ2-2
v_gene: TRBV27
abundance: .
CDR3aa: CASSLHSPGQGAGTGELFF
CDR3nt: TGTGCCAGCAGTTTACACTCCCCGGGACAGGGGGCAGGAACCGGGGAGCTGTTTTTT

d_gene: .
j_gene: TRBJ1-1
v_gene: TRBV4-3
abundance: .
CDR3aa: CASSQEFMNTEAFF
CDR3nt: TGCGCCAGCAGCCAGGAGTTCATGAACACTGAAGCTTTCTTT

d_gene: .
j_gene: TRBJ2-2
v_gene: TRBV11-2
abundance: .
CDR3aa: CASSFSRVYRPGELFF
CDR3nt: TGTGCCAGCAGCTTTTCCCGAGTGTACAGGCCCGGGGAGCTGTTTTTT

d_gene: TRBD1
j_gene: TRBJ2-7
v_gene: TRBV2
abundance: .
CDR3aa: CASNRDRDYEQYF
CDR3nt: TGTGCCAGCAATAGGGACAGAGACTACGAGCAGTACTTC

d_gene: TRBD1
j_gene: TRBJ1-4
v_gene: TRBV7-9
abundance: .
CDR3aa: CASSLFLVTGEKLFF
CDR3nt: TGTGCCAGCAGCTTATTCCTGGTGACAGGGGAAAAACTGTTTTTT

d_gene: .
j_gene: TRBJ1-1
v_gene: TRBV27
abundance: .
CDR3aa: CASSFQGQPAEAFF
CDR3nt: TGTGCCAGCAGTTTCCAAGGACAGCCCGCTGAAGCTTTCTTT

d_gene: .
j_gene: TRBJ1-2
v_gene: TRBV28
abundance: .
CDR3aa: CASSSTGGNYGYTF
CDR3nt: TGTGCCAGCAGTTCGACAGGAGGAAACTATGGCTACACCTTC

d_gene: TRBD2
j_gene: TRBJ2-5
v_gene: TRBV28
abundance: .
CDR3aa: CASSLIAGGWQETQYF
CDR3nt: TGTGCCAGCAGTTTAATAGCGGGAGGATGGCAAGAGACCCAGTACTTC

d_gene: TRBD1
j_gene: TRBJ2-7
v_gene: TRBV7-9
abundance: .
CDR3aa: CASAWGQGGGQYF
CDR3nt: TGTGCCAGCGCCTGGGGACAGGGAGGAGGGCAGTACTTC

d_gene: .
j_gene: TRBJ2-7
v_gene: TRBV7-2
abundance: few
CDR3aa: CASSSAGGWSEQYF
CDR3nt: TGTGCCAGCAGCTCCGCTGGGGGGTGGAGCGAGCAGTACTTC

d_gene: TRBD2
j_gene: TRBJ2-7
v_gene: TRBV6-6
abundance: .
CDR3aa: CASSPQAGVREQYF
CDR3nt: TGTGCCAGCAGCCCCCAAGCGGGAGTGAGGGAGCAGTACTTC

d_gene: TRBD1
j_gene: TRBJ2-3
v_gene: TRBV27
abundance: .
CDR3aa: CASSLPPQGTYTDTQYF
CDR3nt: TGTGCCAGCAGTTTACCCCCACAGGGGACATACACAGATACGCAGTATTTT

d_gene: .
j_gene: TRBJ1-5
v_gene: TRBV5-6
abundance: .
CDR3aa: CASSLGQTYSNQPQHF
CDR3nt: TGTGCCAGCAGCTTGGGTCAGACTTATAGCAATCAGCCCCAGCATTTT

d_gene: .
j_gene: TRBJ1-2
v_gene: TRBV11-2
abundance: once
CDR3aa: CASRTSDSLGGYTF
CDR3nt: TGTGCCAGCCGAACCTCGGACTCTTTAGGTGGCTACACCTTC

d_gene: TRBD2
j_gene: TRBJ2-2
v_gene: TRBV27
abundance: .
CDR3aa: CASSLVGGLTGELFF
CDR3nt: TGTGCCAGCAGTTTGGTGGGAGGGCTCACCGGGGAGCTGTTTTTT